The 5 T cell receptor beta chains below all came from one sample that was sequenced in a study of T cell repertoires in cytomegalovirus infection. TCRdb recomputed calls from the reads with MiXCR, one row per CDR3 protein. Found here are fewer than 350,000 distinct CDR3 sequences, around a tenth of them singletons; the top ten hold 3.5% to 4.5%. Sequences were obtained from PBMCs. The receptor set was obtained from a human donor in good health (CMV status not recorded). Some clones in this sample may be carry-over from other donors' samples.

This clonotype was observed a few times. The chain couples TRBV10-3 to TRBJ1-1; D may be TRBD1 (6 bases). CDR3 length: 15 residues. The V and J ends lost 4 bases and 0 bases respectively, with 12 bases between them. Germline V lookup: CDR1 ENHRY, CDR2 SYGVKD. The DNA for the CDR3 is TGTGCCATCAGTGGCGGACAGTTCATGAACACTGAAGCTTTCTTT. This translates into CAISGGQFMNTEAFF.

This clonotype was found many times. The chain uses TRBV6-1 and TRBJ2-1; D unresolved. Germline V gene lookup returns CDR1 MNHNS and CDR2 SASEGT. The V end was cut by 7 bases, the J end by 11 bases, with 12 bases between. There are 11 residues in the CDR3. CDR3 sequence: CASTEQGQQFF. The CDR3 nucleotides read TGTGCCAGCACCGAACAAGGCCAGCAGTTCTTC.

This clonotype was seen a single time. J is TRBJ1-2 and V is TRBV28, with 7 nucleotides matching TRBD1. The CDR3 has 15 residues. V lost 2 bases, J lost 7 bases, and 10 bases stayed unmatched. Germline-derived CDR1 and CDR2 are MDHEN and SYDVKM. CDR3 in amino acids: CASSLQAQGSGGYTF. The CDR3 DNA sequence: TGTGCCAGCAGTTTACAGGCACAGGGGTCCGGTGGCTACACCTTC.

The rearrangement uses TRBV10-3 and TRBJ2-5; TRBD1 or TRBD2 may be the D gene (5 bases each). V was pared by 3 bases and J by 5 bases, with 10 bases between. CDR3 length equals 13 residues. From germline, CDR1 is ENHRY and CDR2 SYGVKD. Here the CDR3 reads CAISDIRDETQYF. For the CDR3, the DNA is TGTGCCATCAGTGATATCAGGGACGAGACCCAGTACTTC.

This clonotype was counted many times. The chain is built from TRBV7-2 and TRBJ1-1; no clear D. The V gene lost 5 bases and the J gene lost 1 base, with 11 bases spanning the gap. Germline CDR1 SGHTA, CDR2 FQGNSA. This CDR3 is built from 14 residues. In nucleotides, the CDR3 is TGTGCCAGCAGCCCCGGCCGGAGGAACACTGAAGCTTTCTTT. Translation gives CASSPGRRNTEAFF.